The T cell receptor (beta chain) under discussion was sequenced for a study of blood T cell repertoires in COVID-19. About the study: There were acute and convalescent COVID-19 samples, and they came from the United States, Italy and Spain. The cDNA or gDNA used as material had been derived from T cells, B-cell-depleted T cells, or PBMCs.

TCRdb's copy holds only in-frame clones and misses some; the assay was immunoSEQ multiplex PCR. The table includes about 76,000 clones, around 90% detected once. The CDR3 runs 15 residues. Germline trimming cut 1 base from V and 3 bases from J; bases unmatched to any gene: 3. CDR1 and CDR2 from the germline V gene are SGHTA and FQGNSA. The sample taken for sequencing was peripheral blood. V and J are TRBV7-2 and TRBJ2-5; 9 bases are shared with TRBD2. The receptor was derived from a human donor in a cohort sampled during active COVID-19. The CDR3 DNA follows: TGTGCCAGCAGCTTAGGGGCTAGCGGGAAAGAGACCCAGTACTTC. Residues: CASSLGASGKETQYF.